The 10 T cell receptor beta chains listed next were all sequenced from one sample in a study of cytomegalovirus exposure and HLA in healthy donors. Repertoires were generated with immunoSEQ multiplex PCR, while TCRdb's copy carries only in-frame clones and drops some. The table lists fewer than 250,000 clones, approximately 83% of them singletons. The source material was PBMCs. These receptors all stem from a woman under 40 in good health and CMV-seropositive.

The J gene is TRBJ1-1, the V gene TRBV10-3; possibly TRBD1 for D (6 bases). The V gene lost 6 bases and the J gene lost 4 bases, with 12 bases spanning the gap. This CDR3 is built from 13 residues. CDR1 ENHRY and CDR2 SYGVKD come from the germline V gene. CDR3 in amino acids: CAIRPGESTEAFF. The CDR3 nucleotides read TGTGCCATCAGGCCAGGGGAGTCCACTGAAGCTTTCTTT.

The rearrangement uses TRBV11-3 and TRBJ1-2; possibly TRBD1 for D (5 bases). Trimming removed 5 bases from V and 4 bases from J, with 14 bases in between. This CDR3 region has 14 residues. Germline CDR1 is SGHNT and CDR2 is YENEEA. This CDR3 reads CASSPMGEGYGYTF. DNA for the CDR3: TGTGCCAGCAGCCCGATGGGGGAAGGCTATGGCTACACCTTC.

Turning to this clone: The junction departs from germline at one end; a sequencing error may be responsible. The chain links TRBV5-5 to TRBJ2-7; 7 bases line up with TRBD2. Germline CDR1 reads SGHKS; CDR2 reads YYEKEE (reference sequence). The CDR3 length is 15 residues. CDR3 coding DNA: TGTGCCAGCACCTTGGGCCTAGCGGACGGCTACGAGCAGTACTTC. It codes for CASTLGLADGYEQYF.

The chain uses TRBV5-1 and TRBJ2-1; 13 bases align to TRBD2. With 3 bases clipped from V and 7 bases from J, the junction kept 7 bases outside the gene matches. The CDR3 has 16 residues. Germline V gene lookup returns CDR1 SGHRS and CDR2 YFSETQ. The CDR3 DNA sequence: TGCGCCAGCAGCTCGGACGGACTAGCGGGAGAGAATGAGCAGTTCTTC. This sequence encodes CASSSDGLAGENEQFF.

The J gene is TRBJ2-6, the V gene TRBV29-1; no clear D gene. With 1 base removed from V and 4 bases from J, the gap between germline ends came to 20 bases. Germline V CDR1 and CDR2: SQVTM, ANQGSEA. The CDR3 has 18 amino acids. The DNA for the CDR3 is TGCAGCGTTGAAGTAATGTCCCCCTCTTCGCCCGGGGCCAACGTCCTGACTTTC. This sequence encodes CSVEVMSPSSPGANVLTF.

The J gene is TRBJ2-2, the V gene TRBV28; D not certain. V lost 1 base and J 3 bases, leaving 6 bases between the germline ends. CDR1 and CDR2 (germline): MDHEN, SYDVKM. The CDR3 totals 14 residues. Here the CDR3 reads CASSLFSDTGELFF. The CDR3 DNA reads as TGTGCCAGCAGTTTATTCTCGGACACCGGGGAGCTGTTTTTT.

This clone was seen just once. The chain joins TRBV14 to TRBJ2-7, with D possibly matching TRBD1 (6 bases). There are 15 residues in the CDR3. Per the germline V gene, CDR1 is SGHDN and CDR2 is FVKESK. The ends were cut back, 0 bases at V and 2 bases at J, with 11 bases in the middle. In DNA form, the CDR3 reads TGTGCCAGCAGCCAAGATTGGGGGACAACCTACGAGCAGTACTTC. This sequence encodes CASSQDWGTTYEQYF. Using reference TRBV14 and TRBJ2-7 for the parts outside the CDR3, the full variable domain is EAGVTQFPSHSVIEKGQTVTLRCDPISGHDNLYWYRRVMGKEIKFLLHFVKESKQDESGMPNNRFLAERTGGTYSTLKVQPAELEDSGVYFCASSQDWGTTYEQYFGPGTRLTVT.

The chain joins TRBV19 to TRBJ2-1; tentative D call: TRBD2 (7 bases). Germline CDR1 LNHDA, CDR2 SQIVND (reference sequence). CDR3 length equals 14 residues. Trimming cost V 7 bases and J 3 bases, with 13 bases left between them. CDR3 nucleotide sequence: TGTGCCAGTACACCGGGGGGCAGCTACAATGAGCAGTTCTTC. Translated, it gives CASTPGGSYNEQFF.

The chain has TRBV6-1 and TRBJ2-1; the match to TRBD2 covers 11 bases. The V gene's germline CDR1 is MNHNS and CDR2 SASEGT. There are 14 residues in the CDR3. Trimming at V came to 4 bases and at J to 15 bases, leaving 11 bases not matched to a gene. The CDR3: CASSGTSGSPAGFF. Here the CDR3 DNA reads TGTGCCAGCAGTGGCACTAGCGGGAGCCCCGCGGGGTTCTTC.

The chain links TRBV7-8 to TRBJ1-1; D is ambiguous. Germline V gene sequence: CDR1 SGHVS, CDR2 FQNEAQ. There are 14 residues in the CDR3. V dropped 1 base and J dropped 4 bases, with 10 bases sitting between them. CDR3 nucleotide sequence: TGTGCCAGCAGCTTAGGGGGTCTCTTCACTGAAGCTTTCTTT. It is translated as CASSLGGLFTEAFF.